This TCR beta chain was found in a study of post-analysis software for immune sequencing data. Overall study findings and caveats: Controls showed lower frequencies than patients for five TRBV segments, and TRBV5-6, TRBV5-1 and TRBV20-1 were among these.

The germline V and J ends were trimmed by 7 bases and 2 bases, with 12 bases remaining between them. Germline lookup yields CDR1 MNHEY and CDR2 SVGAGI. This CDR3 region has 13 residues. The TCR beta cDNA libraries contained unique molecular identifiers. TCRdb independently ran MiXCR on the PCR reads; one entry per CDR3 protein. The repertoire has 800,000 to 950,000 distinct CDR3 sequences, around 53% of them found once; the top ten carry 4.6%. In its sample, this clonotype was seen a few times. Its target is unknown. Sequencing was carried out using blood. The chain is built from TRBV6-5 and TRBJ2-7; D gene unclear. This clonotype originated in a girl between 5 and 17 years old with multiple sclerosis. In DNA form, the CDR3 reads TGTGCCAGCAAAAGCCCGGTTACCTACGAGCAGTACTTC. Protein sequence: CASKSPVTYEQYF.